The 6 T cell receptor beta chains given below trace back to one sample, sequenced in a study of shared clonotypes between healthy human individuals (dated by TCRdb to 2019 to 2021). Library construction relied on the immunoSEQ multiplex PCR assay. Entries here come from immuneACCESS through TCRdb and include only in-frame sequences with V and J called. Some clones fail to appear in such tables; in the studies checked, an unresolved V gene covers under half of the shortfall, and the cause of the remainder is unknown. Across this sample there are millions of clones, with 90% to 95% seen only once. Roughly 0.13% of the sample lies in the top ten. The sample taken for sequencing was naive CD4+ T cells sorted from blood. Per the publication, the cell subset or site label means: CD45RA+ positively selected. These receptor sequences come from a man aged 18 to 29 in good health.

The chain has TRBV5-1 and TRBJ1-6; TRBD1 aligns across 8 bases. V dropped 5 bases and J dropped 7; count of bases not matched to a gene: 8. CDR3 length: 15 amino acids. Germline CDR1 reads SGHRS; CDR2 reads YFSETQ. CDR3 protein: CASRSDRGGNSPLHF. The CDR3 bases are TGCGCCAGCAGGTCCGACAGGGGAGGGAATTCACCCCTCCACTTT.

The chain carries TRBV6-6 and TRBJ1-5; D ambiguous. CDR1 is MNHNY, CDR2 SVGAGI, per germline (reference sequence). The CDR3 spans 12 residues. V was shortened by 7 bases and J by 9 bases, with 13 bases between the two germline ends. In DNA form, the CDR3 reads TGTGCCAGCAACACCCCCGGCCGGCCCCAGCATTTT. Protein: CASNTPGRPQHF.

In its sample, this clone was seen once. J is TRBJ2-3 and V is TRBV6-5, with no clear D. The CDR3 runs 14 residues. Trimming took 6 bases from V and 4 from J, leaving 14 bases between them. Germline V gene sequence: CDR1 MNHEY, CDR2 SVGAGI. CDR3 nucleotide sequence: TGTGCCAGCAGACCCTGGACGGCGCCAGATACGCAGTATTTT. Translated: CASRPWTAPDTQYF.

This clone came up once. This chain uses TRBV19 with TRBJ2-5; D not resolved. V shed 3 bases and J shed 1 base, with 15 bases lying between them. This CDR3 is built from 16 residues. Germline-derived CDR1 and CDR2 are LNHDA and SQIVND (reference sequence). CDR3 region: CASSINGASTQETQYF. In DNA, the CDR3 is TGTGCCAGTAGTATTAATGGCGCAAGTACCCAAGAGACCCAGTACTTC. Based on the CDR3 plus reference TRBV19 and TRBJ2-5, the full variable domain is DGGITQSPKYLFRKEGQNVTLSCEQNLNHDAMYWYRQDPGQGLRLIYYSQIVNDFQKGDIAEGYSVSREKKESFPLTVTSAQKNPTAFYLCASSINGASTQETQYFGPGTRLLVL.

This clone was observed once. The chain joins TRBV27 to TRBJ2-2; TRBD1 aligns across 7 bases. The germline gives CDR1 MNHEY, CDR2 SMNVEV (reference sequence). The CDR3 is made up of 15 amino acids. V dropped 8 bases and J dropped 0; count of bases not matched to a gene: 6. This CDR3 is CASRQGSANTGELFF. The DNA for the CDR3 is TGTGCCAGCCGACAGGGCTCCGCGAACACCGGGGAGCTGTTTTTT.

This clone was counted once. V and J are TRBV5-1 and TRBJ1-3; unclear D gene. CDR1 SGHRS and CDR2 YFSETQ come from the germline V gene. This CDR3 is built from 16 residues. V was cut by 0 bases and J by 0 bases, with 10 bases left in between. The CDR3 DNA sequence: TGCGCCAGCAGCTTGGTTTTCTCCTCCTCTGGAAACACCATATATTTT. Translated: CASSLVFSSSGNTIYF.